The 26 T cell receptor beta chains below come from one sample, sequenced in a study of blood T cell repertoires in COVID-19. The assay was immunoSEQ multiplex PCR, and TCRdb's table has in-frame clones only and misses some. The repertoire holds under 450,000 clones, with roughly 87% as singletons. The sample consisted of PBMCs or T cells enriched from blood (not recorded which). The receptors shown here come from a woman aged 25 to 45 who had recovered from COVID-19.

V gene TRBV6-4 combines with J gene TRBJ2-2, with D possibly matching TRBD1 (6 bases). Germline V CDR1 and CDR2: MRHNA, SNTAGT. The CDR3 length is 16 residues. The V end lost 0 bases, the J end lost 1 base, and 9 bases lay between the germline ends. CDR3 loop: CASSDSSRGNTGELFF. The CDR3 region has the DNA TGTGCCAGCAGTGACTCGAGCAGGGGGAACACCGGGGAGCTGTTTTTT.

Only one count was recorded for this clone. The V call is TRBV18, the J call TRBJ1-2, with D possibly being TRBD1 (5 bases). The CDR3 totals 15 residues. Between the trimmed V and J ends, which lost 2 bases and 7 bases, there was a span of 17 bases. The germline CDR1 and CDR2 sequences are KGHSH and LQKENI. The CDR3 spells CASSPTAQGRTGYTF. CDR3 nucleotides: TGTGCCAGCTCACCAACCGCGCAGGGCCGAACTGGCTACACCTTC.

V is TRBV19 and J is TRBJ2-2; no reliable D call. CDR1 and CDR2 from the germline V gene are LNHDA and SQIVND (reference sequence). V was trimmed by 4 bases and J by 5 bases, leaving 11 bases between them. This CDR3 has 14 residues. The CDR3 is CASSTYSSTGELFF. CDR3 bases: TGTGCCAGTAGTACCTACTCCTCTACCGGGGAGCTGTTTTTT.

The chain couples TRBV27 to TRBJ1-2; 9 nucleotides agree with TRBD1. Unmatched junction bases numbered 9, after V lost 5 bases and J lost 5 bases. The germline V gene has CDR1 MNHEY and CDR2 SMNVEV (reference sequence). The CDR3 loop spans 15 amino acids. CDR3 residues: CASSLLPGQGYGYTF. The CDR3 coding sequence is TGTGCCAGCAGTCTCCTCCCGGGACAGGGTTATGGCTACACCTTC.

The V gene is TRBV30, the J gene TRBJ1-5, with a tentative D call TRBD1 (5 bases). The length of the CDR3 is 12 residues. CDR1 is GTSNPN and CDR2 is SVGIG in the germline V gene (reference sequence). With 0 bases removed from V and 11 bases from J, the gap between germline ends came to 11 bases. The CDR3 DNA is TGTGCCTGGAGTGTGCGAGGGGAGGCCCAGCATTTT. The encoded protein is CAWSVRGEAQHF. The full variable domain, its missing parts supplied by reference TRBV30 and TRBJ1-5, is SQTIHQWPATLVQPVGSPLSLECTVEGTSNPNLYWYRQAAGRGLQLLFYSVGIGQISSEVPQNLSASRPQDRQFILSSKKLLLSDSGFYLCAWSVRGEAQHFGDGTRLSIL.

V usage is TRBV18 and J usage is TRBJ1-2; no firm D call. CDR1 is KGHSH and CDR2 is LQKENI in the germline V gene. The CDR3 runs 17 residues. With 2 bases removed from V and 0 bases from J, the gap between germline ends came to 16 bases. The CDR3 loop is CASSPFEGSTSNYGYTF. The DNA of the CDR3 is TGTGCCAGCTCACCATTCGAGGGTTCGACGTCTAACTATGGCTACACCTTC. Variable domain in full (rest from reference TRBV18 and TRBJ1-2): NAGVMQNPRHLVRRRGQEARLRCSPMKGHSHVYWYRQLPEEGLKFMVYLQKENIIDESGMPKERFSAEFPKEGPSILRIQQVVRGDSAAYFCASSPFEGSTSNYGYTFGSGTRLTVV.

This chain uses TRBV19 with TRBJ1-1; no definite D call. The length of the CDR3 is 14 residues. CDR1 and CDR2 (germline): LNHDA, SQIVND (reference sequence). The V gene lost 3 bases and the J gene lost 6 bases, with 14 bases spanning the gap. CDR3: CASSISTVGAEAFF. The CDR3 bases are TGTGCCAGTAGTATTAGCACCGTGGGTGCTGAAGCTTTCTTT.

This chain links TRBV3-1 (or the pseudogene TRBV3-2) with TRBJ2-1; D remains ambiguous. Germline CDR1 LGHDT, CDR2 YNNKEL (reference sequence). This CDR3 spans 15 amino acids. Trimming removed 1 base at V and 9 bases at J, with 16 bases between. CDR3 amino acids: CASSQAGRQAGEQFF. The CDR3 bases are TGTGCCAGCAGCCAAGCCGGCCGCCAGGCTGGTGAGCAGTTCTTC.

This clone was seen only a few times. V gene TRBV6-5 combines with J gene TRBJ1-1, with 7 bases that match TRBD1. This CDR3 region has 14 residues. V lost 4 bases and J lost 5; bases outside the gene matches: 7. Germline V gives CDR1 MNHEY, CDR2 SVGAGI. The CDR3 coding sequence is TGTGCCAGCAGTTCAAAGGACAGGAGTACTGAAGCTTTCTTT. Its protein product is CASSSKDRSTEAFF.

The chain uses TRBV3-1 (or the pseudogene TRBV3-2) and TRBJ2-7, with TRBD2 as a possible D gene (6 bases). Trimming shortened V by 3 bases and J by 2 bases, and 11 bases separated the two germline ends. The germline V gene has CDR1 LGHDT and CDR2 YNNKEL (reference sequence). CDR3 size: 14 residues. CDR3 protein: CASSHSGSAYEQYF. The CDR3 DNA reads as TGTGCCAGCAGCCATAGCGGTTCCGCCTACGAGCAGTACTTC.

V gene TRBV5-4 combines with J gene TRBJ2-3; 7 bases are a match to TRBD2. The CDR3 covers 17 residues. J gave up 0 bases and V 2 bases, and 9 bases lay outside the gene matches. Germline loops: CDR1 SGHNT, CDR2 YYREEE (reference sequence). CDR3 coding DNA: TGTGCCAGCAGCTTCGGGGGGACTGATACTAGCACAGATACGCAGTATTTT. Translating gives CASSFGGTDTSTDTQYF.

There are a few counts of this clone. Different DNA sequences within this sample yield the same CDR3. The DNA of the CDR3 is TGCGCCAGCAGCTCGGGACAGGTTAGCTACAATGAGCAGTTCTTC. This translates into CASSSGQVSYNEQFF. V gene TRBV5-1 combines with J gene TRBJ2-1; 8 nucleotides agree with TRBD1. This CDR3 spans 15 amino acids. The V segment lost 3 bases and the J segment 3 bases; nucleotides outside the gene matches: 5. Germline V CDR1 and CDR2: SGHRS, YFSETQ.

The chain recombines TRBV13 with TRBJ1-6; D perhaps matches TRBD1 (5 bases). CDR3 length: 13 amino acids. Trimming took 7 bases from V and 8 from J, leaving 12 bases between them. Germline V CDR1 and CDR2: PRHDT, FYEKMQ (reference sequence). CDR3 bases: TGTGCCAGCAACCGCGGGGGGGATTCACCCCTCCACTTT. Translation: CASNRGGDSPLHF.

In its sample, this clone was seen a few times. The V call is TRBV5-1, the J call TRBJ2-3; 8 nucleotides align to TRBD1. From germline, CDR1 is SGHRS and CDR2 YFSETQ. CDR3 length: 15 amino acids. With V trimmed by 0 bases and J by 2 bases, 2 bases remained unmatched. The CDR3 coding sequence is TGCGCCAGCAGCTTGGTACAGGGGGACACAGATACGCAGTATTTT. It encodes CASSLVQGDTDTQYF.

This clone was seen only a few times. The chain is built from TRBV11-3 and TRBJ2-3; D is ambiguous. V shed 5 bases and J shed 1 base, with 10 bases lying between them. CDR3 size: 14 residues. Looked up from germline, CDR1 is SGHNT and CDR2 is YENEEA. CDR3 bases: TGTGCCAGCAGCCCAGGAAGAGGCACAGATACGCAGTATTTT. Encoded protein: CASSPGRGTDTQYF. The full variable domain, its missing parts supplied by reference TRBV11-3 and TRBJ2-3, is EAGVVQSPRYKIIEKKQPVAFWCNPISGHNTLYWYLQNLGQGPELLIRYENEEAVDDSQLPKDRFSAERLKGVDSTLKIQPAELGDSAVYLCASSPGRGTDTQYFGPGTRLTVL.

The CDR3 nucleotides read TGCGCCAGCAGCGGGGGACAGGGAGGCAATGAGCAGTTCTTC. Translation: CASSGGQGGNEQFF. The chain combines TRBV5-1 with TRBJ2-1, with 9 bases that match TRBD1. V was clipped by 4 bases and J by 6 bases; unmatched bases: 5. Germline CDR1 reads SGHRS; CDR2 reads YFSETQ. The CDR3 is 14 amino acids. The full variable domain, with the rest looked up from reference TRBV5-1 and TRBJ2-1, is KAGVTQTPRYLIKTRGQQVTLSCSPISGHRSVSWYQQTPGQGLQFLFEYFSETQRNKGNFPGRFSGRQFSNSRSEMNVSTLELGDSALYLCASSGGQGGNEQFFGPGTRLTVL.

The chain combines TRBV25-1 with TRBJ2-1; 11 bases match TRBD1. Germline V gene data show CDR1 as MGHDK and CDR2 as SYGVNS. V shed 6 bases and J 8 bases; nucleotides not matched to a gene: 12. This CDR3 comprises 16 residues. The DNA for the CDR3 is TGTGCCAGCAGCAAAAGGTGGGACAGGGGGAACGATGAGCAGTTCTTC. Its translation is CASSKRWDRGNDEQFF.

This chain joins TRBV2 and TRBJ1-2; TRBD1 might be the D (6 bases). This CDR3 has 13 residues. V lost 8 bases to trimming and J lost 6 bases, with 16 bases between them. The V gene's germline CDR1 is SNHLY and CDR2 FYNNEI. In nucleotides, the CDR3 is TGTGCCAGCGCCGTACAGGGTTCGGATGGCTACACCTTC. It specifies CASAVQGSDGYTF.

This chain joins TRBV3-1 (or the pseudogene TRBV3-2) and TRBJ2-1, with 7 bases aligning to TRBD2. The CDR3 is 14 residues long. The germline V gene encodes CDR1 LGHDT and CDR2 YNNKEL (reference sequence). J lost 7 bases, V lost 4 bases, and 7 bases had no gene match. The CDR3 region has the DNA TGTGCCAGCAGCCCAGAAAGCGGGACGAATGAGCAGTTCTTC. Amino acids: CASSPESGTNEQFF.

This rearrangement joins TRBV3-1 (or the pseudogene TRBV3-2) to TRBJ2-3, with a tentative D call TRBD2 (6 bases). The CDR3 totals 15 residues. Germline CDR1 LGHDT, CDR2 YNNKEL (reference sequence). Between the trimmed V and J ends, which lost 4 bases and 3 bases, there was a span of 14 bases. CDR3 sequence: CASSLGGVLTDTQYF. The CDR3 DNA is TGTGCCAGCAGCCTGGGGGGAGTATTAACAGATACGCAGTATTTT.

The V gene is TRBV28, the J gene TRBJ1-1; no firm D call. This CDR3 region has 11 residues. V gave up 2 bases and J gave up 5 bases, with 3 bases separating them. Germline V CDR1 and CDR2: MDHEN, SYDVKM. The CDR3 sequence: CASSLQTEAFF. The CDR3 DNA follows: TGTGCCAGCAGTTTACAGACTGAAGCTTTCTTT.

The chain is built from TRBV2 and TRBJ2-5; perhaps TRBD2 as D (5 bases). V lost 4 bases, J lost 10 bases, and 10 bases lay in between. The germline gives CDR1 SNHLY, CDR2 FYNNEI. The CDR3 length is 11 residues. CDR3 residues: CASSGERGQYF. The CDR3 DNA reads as TGTGCCAGCAGTGGGGAGAGAGGCCAGTACTTC.

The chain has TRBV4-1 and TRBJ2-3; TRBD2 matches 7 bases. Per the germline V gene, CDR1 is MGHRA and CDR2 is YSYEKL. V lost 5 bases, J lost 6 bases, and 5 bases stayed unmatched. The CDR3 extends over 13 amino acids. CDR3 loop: CASSSSLADTQYF. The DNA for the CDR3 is TGCGCCAGCAGCTCGTCACTAGCGGATACGCAGTATTTT.

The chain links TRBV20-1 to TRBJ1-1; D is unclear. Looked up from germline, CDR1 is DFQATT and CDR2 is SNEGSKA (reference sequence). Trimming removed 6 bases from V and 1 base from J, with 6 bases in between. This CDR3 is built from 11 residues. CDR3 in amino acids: CSASENTEAFF. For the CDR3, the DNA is TGCAGTGCGAGCGAGAACACTGAAGCTTTCTTT.

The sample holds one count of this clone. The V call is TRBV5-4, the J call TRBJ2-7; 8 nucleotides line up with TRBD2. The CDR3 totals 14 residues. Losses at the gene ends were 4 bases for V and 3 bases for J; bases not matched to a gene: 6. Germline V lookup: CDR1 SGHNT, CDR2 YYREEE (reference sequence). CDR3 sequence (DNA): TGTGCCAGCAGCGCCAGCGGGGGAAGCTACGAGCAGTACTTC. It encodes CASSASGGSYEQYF.

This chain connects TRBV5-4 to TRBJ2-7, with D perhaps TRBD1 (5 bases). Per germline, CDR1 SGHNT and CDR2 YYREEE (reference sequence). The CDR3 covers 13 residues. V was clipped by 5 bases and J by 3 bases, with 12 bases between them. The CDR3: CASRVDTDYEQYF. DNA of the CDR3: TGTGCCAGCAGGGTGGACACCGACTACGAGCAGTACTTC.